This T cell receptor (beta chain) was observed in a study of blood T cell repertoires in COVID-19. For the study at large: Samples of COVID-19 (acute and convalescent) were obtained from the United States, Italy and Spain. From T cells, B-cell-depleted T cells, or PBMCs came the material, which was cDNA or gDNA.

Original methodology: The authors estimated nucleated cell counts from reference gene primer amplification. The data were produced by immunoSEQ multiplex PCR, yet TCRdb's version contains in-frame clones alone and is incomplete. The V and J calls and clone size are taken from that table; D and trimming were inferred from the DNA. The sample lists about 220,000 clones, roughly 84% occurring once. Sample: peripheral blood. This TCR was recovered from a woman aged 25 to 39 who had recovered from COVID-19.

CDR3 bases: TGCAGCGTTGGTTCGTCGGATACGCAGTATTTT. It encodes CSVGSSDTQYF. This rearrangement joins TRBV29-1 to TRBJ2-3; D remains ambiguous. The CDR3 totals 11 residues. With 4 bases removed from V and 6 bases from J, the gap between germline ends came to 8 bases. Per germline, CDR1 SQVTM and CDR2 ANQGSEA.